Shown below are 7 T cell receptor beta chains from a single sample sequenced in a study of T cell repertoires in cytomegalovirus infection. No antigen is known for these receptors. TCRdb reanalysed the reads using MiXCR and keeps one entry per CDR3 protein. The table has approximately 770,000 distinct CDR3 sequences, 25% to 30% seen once. The sequencing here drew on cultured CD8+ T cells from PBMCs, taken from culture after CMV antigen stimulation. All receptors derive from a human donor in good health (CMV status not recorded). Some clones in this sample may be carry-over from other donors' samples.

The chain carries TRBV5-1 and TRBJ2-1; TRBD1 matches 8 bases. Germline lookup yields CDR1 SGHRS and CDR2 YFSETQ. V trimming: 4 bases; J trimming: 6 bases; junction bases outside the gene matches: 6. The CDR3 extends over 14 amino acids. The CDR3 loop reads CASSARGPFNEQFF. CDR3 nucleotides: TGCGCCAGCAGCGCCAGGGGGCCGTTCAATGAGCAGTTCTTC.

This chain uses TRBV7-8 with TRBJ2-3; the match to TRBD2 covers 7 bases. The CDR3 has 15 residues. Per germline, CDR1 SGHVS and CDR2 FQNEAQ. The V and J ends lost 4 bases and 3 bases, in that order; junction bases with no gene match: 7. This CDR3 reads CASSSLDGGTDTQYF. The CDR3 DNA reads TGTGCCAGCAGCTCGCTTGACGGGGGGACAGATACGCAGTATTTT.

The chain recombines TRBV20-1 with TRBJ2-3, with TRBD2 matching over 12 bases. The germline CDR1 and CDR2 sequences are DFQATT and SNEGSKA (reference sequence). The CDR3 is 17 residues long. Trimming removed 6 bases from V and 0 bases from J; junction bases left unmatched: 10. The CDR3 region is CSARTSGVFGSTDTQYF. Here the CDR3 DNA reads TGCAGTGCAAGGACTAGCGGGGTTTTTGGGAGCACAGATACGCAGTATTTT.

V is TRBV2 and J is TRBJ2-1, with 15 bases identical to TRBD2. Germline loops: CDR1 SNHLY, CDR2 FYNNEI. This CDR3 contains 16 residues. V shed 7 bases and J 3 bases; nucleotides not matched to a gene: 4. The CDR3 protein is CASTGLAGGLYNEQFF. The CDR3 DNA follows: TGTGCCAGCACTGGACTAGCGGGGGGGCTCTACAATGAGCAGTTCTTC.

The table lists this clonotype with a few counts. The rearrangement joins TRBV7-8 to TRBJ2-7, with D uncertain. Germline CDR1 and CDR2: SGHVS and FQNEAQ. This CDR3 is 14 amino acids long. Trimming removed 0 bases from V and 0 bases from J, with 6 bases in between. CDR3 region: CASSLALRSYEQYV. The CDR3 nucleotides read TGTGCCAGCAGCTTAGCCCTTCGCTCCTACGAGCAGTACGTC.

V is TRBV9 and J is TRBJ2-3; 7 bases agree with TRBD2. Germline CDR1 reads SGDLS; CDR2 reads YYNGEE. CDR3 length equals 15 residues. Trimming took 0 bases from V and 0 from J; bases not matched to a gene: 1. CDR3 nucleotides: TGTGCCAGCAGCGTAGAGGGAGGGAGCACAGATACGCAGTATTTT. Its protein is CASSVEGGSTDTQYF.

The rearrangement links TRBV12-3 or TRBV12-4 to TRBJ1-1; D remains unclear. This CDR3 is built from 13 residues. The germline V and J ends were trimmed by 4 bases and 4 bases, with 10 bases remaining between them. This CDR3 reads CASSSIHRTEAFF. The CDR3 DNA reads TGTGCCAGCAGTTCAATACACCGCACTGAAGCTTTCTTT.